The T cell receptor (beta chain) described here comes from a study of Ad26.COV2.S vaccination and SARS-CoV-2 variants. Study context: Vaccine-arm donor from the placebo-controlled COV1001 Ad26.COV2.S trial.

Concerning this clone: No antigen is known for it.

The treatment is: roughly 18 received Ad26.COV2.S at low or high dose, single or two shots; several received placebo; per-sample allocation not given. Sampling was performed 63 days after the first vaccine or placebo injection. The vaccine delivered Wuhan-strain SARS-CoV-2 spike through an Ad26 vector. Profiling relied on immunoSEQ multiplex PCR, and the TCRdb table lists in-frame clones only, not all of them. The sample yields hundreds of thousands of clones, around 92% seen once. Germline CDR1 reads LNHDA; CDR2 reads SQIVND (reference sequence). The CDR3 runs 16 residues. V lost 3 bases and J 4 bases, leaving 15 bases between the germline ends. Study results and limitations: Breadth measured for non-spike TCRs was similar across vaccine and placebo recipients. The study found higher spike-specific TCR breadth in vaccine than placebo recipients.

The source is a person aged 18 to 59 who received the Ad26.COV2.S COVID-19 vaccine or a placebo. The chain joins TRBV19 to TRBJ2-2; D is tentatively TRBD1 or TRBD2 (5 bases each). Sample: peripheral blood, taken in a trial of Ad26.COV2.S vaccine versus placebo. CDR3 protein: CASSIVARGATGELFF. CDR3 in DNA: TGTGCCAGTAGTATCGTGGCCCGAGGGGCCACCGGGGAGCTGTTTTTT.